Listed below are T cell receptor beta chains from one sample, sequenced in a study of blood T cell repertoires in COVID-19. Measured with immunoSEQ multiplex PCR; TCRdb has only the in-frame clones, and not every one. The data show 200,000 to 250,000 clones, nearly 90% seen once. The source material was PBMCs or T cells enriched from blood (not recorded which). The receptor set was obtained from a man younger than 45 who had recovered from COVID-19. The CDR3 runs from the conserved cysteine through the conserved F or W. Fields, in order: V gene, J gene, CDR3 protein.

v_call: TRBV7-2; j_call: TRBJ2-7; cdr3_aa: CASRLAGALSYEQYF
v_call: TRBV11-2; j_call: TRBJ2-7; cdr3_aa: CASSPWEGSAQYF
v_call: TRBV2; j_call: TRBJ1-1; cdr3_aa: CASIQYTEAFF
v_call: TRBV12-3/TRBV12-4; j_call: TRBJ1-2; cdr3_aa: CASSFSAAFGYTF
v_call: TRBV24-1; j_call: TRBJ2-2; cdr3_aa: CATSDLHMAENTGELFF
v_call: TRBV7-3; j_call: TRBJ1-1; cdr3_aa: CASSLMATGGNTEAFF
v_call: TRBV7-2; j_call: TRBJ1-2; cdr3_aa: CASSFFQGARDGYTF
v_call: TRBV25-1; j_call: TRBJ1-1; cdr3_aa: CASSAMRQGRANTEAFF
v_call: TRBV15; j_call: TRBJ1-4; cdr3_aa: CATSRGQGAATNEKLFF
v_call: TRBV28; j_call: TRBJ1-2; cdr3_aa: CASSLPQTGQINGYTF
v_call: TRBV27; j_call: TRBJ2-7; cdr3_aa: CASRSLGTGNYEQYF
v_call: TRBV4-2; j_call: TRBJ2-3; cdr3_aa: CASSQEKWTSGRASTDTQYF
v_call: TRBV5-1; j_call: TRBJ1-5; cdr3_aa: CASSPDRDQPQHF
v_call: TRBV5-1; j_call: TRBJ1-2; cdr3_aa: CASSPRTRPNYGYTF
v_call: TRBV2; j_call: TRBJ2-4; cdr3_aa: CASSPEQGKYF
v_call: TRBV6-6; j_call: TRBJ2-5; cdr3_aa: CASSPSGAQYF
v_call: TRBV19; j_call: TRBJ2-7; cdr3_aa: CASSIIFGSGISSYEQYF
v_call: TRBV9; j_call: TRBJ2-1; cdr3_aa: CASSITRAGTSYNEQFF
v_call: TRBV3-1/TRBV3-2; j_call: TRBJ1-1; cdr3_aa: CASSQEGGAEAFF
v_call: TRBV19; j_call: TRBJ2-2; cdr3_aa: CASSLAGYTGELFF
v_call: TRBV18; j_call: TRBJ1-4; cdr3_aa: CASSYRGPTNEKLFF